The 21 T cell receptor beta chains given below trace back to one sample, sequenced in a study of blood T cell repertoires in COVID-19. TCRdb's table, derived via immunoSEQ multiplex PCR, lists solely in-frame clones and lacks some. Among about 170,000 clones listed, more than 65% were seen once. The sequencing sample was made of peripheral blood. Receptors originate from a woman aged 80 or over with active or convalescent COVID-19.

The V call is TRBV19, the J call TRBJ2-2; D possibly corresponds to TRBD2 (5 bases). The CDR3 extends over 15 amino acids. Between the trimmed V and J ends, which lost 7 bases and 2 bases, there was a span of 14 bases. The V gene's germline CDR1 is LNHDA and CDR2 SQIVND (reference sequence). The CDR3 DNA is TGTGCCAGTAATTCCGGGATAACTAACACCGGGGAGCTGTTTTTT. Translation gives CASNSGITNTGELFF. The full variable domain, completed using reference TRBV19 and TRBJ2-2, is DGGITQSPKYLFRKEGQNVTLSCEQNLNHDAMYWYRQDPGQGLRLIYYSQIVNDFQKGDIAEGYSVSREKKESFPLTVTSAQKNPTAFYLCASNSGITNTGELFFGEGSRLTVL.

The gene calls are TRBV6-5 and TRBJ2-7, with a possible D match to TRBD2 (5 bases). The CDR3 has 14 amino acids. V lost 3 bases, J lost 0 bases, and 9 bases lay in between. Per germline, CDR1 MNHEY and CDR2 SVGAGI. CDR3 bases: TGTGCCAGCAGTTATCACGGGAACTCCTACGAGCAGTACTTC. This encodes CASSYHGNSYEQYF.

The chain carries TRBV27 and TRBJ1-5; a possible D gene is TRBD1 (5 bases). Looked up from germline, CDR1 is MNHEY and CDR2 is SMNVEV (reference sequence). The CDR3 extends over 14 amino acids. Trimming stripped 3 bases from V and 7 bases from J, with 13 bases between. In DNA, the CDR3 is TGTGCCAGCAGTTTGTCCAGGGTCGGACAGCCCCAGCATTTT. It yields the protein CASSLSRVGQPQHF.

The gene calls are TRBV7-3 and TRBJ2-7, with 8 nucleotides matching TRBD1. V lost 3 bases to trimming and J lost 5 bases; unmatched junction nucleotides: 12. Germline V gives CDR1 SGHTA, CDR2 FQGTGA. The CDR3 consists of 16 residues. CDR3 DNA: TGTGCCAGCAGCTTGGGAAACAGGGGGTCTAACCACGAGCAGTACTTC. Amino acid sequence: CASSLGNRGSNHEQYF.

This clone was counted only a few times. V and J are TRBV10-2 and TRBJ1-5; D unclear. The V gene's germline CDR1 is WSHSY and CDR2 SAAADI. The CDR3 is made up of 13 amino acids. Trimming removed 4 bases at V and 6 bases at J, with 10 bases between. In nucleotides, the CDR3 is TGCGCCAGCAGTGTCGGCGAGGGTCAGCCCCAGCATTTT. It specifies CASSVGEGQPQHF.

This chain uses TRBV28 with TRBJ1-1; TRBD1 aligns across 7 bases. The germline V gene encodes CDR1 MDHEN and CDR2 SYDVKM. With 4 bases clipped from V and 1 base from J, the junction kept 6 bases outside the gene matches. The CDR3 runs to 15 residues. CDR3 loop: CASSSWTGQNTEAFF. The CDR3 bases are TGTGCCAGCAGTTCGTGGACAGGACAGAACACTGAAGCTTTCTTT.

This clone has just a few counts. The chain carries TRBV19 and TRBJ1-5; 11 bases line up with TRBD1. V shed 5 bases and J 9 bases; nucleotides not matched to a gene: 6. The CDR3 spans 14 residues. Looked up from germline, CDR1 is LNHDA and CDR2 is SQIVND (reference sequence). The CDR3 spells CASSDRDRGWPQHF. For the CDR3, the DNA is TGTGCCAGTAGTGACCGGGACAGGGGGTGGCCCCAGCATTTT.

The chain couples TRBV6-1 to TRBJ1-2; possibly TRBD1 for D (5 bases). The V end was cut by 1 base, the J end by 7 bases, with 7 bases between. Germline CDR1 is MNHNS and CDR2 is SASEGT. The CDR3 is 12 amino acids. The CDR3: CASSEVDTGYTF. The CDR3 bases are TGTGCCAGCAGTGAAGTGGACACTGGCTACACCTTC.

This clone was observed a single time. The CDR3 coding sequence is TGTGCCAGCAGCTTAAACAGGGGGACTAGCACAGATACGCAGTATTTT. It yields the protein CASSLNRGTSTDTQYF. The chain has TRBV7-9 and TRBJ2-3, with 8 nucleotides matching TRBD1. The CDR3 runs 16 residues. CDR1 and CDR2 from the germline V gene are SEHNR and FQNEAQ (reference sequence). Trimming removed 2 bases from V and 0 bases from J; junction bases left unmatched: 4.

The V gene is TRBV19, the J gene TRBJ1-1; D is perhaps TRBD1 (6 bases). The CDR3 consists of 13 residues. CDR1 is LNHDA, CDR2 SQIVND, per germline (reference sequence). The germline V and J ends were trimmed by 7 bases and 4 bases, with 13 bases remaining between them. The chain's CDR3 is CASNAAGVTEAFF. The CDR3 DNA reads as TGTGCCAGTAATGCGGCAGGGGTCACTGAAGCTTTCTTT.

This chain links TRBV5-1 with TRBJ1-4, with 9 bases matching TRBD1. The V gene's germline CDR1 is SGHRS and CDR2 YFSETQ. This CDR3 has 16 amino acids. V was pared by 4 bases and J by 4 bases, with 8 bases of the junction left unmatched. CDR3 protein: CASSRGTGRFNEKLFF. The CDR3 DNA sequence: TGCGCCAGCAGCCGTGGGACAGGGCGATTTAATGAAAAACTGTTTTTT.

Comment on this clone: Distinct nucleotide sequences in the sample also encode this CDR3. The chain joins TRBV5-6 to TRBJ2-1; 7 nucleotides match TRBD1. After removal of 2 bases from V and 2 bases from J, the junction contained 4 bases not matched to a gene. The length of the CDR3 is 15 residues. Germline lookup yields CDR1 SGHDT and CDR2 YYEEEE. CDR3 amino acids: CASSFDRVAYNEQFF. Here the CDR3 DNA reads TGTGCCAGCAGCTTTGACAGGGTCGCCTACAATGAGCAGTTCTTC. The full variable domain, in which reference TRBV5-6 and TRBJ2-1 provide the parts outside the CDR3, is DAGVTQSPTHLIKTRGQQVTLRCSPKSGHDTVSWYQQALGQGPQFIFQYYEEEERQRGNFPDRFSGHQFPNYSSELNVNALLLGDSALYLCASSFDRVAYNEQFFGPGTRLTVL.

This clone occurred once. The CDR3 DNA reads TGTGCCAGCAGCTACCAGGACACGAGTTACTTC. Its protein product is CASSYQDTSYF. The chain combines TRBV6-5 with TRBJ2-7, with a tentative D call TRBD1 (5 bases). Germline CDR1 MNHEY, CDR2 SVGAGI. V was cut by 6 bases and J by 13 bases, with 16 bases left in between. The CDR3 totals 11 residues.

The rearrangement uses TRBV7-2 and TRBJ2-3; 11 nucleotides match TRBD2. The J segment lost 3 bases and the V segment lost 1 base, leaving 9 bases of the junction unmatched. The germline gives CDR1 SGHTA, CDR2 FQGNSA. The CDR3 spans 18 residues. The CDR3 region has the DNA TGTGCCAGCAGCTTAGTTAGCGGGAGGGGTTTTTCGACAGATACGCAGTATTTT. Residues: CASSLVSGRGFSTDTQYF.

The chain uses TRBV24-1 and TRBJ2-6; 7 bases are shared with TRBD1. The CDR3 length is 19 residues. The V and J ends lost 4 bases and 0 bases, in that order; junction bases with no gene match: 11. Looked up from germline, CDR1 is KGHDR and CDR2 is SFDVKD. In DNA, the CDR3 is TGTGCCACCAGTGAGGGACCGGGACAGAGACACTCTGGGGCCAACGTCCTGACTTTC. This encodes CATSEGPGQRHSGANVLTF.

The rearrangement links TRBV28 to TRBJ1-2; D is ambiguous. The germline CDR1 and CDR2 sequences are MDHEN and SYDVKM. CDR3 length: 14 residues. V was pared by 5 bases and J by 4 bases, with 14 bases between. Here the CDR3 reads CASSVDLGLYGYTF. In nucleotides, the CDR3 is TGTGCCAGCAGTGTCGACCTCGGACTCTATGGCTACACCTTC.

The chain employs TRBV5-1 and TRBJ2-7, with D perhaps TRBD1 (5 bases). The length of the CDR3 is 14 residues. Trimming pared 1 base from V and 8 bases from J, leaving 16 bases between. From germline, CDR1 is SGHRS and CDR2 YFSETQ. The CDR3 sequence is CASSLYDSAAQQYF. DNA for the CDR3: TGCGCCAGCAGCTTGTACGACAGCGCAGCTCAGCAGTACTTC.

The CDR3 nucleotides are TGTGCCAGCAGTGGGACCCTCCGACAGGGTGCGTCACCCCTCCACTTT. It yields the protein CASSGTLRQGASPLHF. V and J are TRBV28 and TRBJ1-6; 7 bases line up with TRBD1. The CDR3 loop spans 16 amino acids. J gave up 10 bases and V 5 bases, and 14 bases lay outside the gene matches. Germline loops: CDR1 MDHEN, CDR2 SYDVKM. Supplemented by reference TRBV28 and TRBJ1-6, the full variable domain reads DVKVTQSSRYLVKRTGEKVFLECVQDMDHENMFWYRQDPGLGLRLIYFSYDVKMKEKGDIPEGYSVSREKKERFSLILESASTNQTSMYLCASSGTLRQGASPLHFGNGTRLTVT.

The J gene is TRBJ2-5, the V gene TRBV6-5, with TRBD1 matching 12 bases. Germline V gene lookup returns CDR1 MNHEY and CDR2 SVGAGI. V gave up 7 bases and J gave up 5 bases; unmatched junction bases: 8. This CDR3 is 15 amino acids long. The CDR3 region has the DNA TGTGCCAGCATTCAACCGGGACAGGGGGCGGAGACCCAGTACTTC. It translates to CASIQPGQGAETQYF.

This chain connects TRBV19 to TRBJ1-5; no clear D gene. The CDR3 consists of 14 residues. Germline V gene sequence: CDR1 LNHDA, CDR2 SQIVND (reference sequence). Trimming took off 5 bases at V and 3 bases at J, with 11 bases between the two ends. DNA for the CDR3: TGTGCCAGTAGTCCCACCGAGGTCAATCAGCCCCAGCATTTT. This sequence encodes CASSPTEVNQPQHF.

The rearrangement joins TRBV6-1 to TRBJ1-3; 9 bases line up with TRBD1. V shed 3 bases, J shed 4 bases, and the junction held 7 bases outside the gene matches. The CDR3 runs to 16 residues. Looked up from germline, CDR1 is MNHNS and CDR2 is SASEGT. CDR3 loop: CASSDPGQGRGNTIYF. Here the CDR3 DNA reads TGTGCCAGCAGTGACCCAGGACAGGGGCGCGGAAACACCATATATTTT.